This T cell receptor (beta chain) derives from a study of T-cell reconstitution after alpha-beta-depleted transplantation in children. Unique molecular identifiers featured in how the TCRbeta library was prepared. One entry per CDR3 protein, called by TCRdb with MiXCR from the PCR reads. This sample has about 610,000 distinct CDR3 sequences, with about 11% found just once. Only a few counts were recorded for this clonotype. In germline, CDR1 is DFQATT, CDR2 SNEGSKA (reference sequence). This CDR3 spans 15 amino acids. Deletions cut 5 bases from V and 2 bases from J, with 16 bases between. The sequence came from a human donor who donated a stem cell graft to a child with acute myeloid leukemia. The specimen comprised PBMCs from the stem cell graft donor, sampled from the stem cell graft. The chain links TRBV20-1 to TRBJ2-4; a weak D match, TRBD1 (6 bases). The CDR3 nucleotides are TGCAGTGCTGTTAGGACAGCAGATTCCAAAAACATTCAGTACTTC. This translates into CSAVRTADSKNIQYF.